This T cell receptor beta chain appears in the sequencing data of a study of patients and donors after allogeneic stem cell transplantation. This clonotype has just a few counts. TCRdb recomputed calls from the RT-PCR reads with MiXCR, one row per CDR3 protein. The sample shows tens of thousands of distinct CDR3 sequences, about 48% of them seen only once. This CDR3 contains 14 residues. Sample: blood, either unsorted or a sorted T cell fraction (not recorded which). The rearrangement uses TRBV21-1 and TRBJ1-4; the table's D call TRBD1 went unverified against the DNA. TRBV21-1 is tagged as a pseudogene. This clonotype was sampled from a human donor who was either an allogeneic HSCT recipient or a stem cell or donor lymphocyte infusion donor (not recorded which). It is not recorded whose cells these are; they may come from a transplant donor. The CDR3 sequence is CASSAPSGEEKLFF. The CDR3 coding sequence is TGTGCCAGCAGCGCGCCTTCTGGTGAGGAAAAACTGTTTTTT.